Listed here are 12 T cell receptor beta chains from one sample, sequenced in a study of blood T cell repertoires in COVID-19. Assay used: immunoSEQ multiplex PCR; TCRdb lists only in-frame clones, some missing. The table has tens of thousands of clones, about 80% seen once. Sequencing was performed on peripheral blood. These receptors were taken from a woman aged 55-69 years with acute or convalescent COVID-19.

The chain recombines TRBV4-2 with TRBJ1-1; maybe TRBD1 (6 bases). Trimming removed 0 bases from V and 6 bases from J, with 17 bases in between. CDR3 size: 16 residues. Germline V lookup: CDR1 LGHNA, CDR2 YNFKEQ. The DNA of the CDR3 is TGTGCCAGCAGCCAAGATCCGGCGAGACAGGAGGCTGAAGCTTTCTTT. Protein product: CASSQDPARQEAEAFF.

The chain is built from TRBV7-9 and TRBJ1-2; D not certain. Trimming shortened V by 0 bases and J by 6 bases, and 11 bases separated the two germline ends. There are 14 residues in the CDR3. The V gene's germline CDR1 is SEHNR and CDR2 FQNEAQ (reference sequence). CDR3 sequence (DNA): TGTGCCAGCAGCTTAGCGCTCGCCAGCGATGGCTACACCTTC. The encoded protein is CASSLALASDGYTF.

The chain recombines TRBV2 with TRBJ2-3; D is possibly TRBD1 (5 bases). The CDR3 loop spans 13 amino acids. Looked up from germline, CDR1 is SNHLY and CDR2 is FYNNEI. V shed 8 bases and J shed 1 base, with 10 bases lying between them. The CDR3 nucleotides read TGTGCCAGCGGGGCGGTGGGCACAGATACGCAGTATTTT. This codes for CASGAVGTDTQYF.

V and J are TRBV18 and TRBJ2-1; D is possibly TRBD2 (6 bases). The CDR3 is made up of 12 amino acids. Germline V CDR1 and CDR2: KGHSH, LQKENI. V was pared by 3 bases and J by 9 bases, with 9 bases between. CDR3: CASSPDYFEQFF. The CDR3 DNA follows: TGTGCCAGCTCACCGGACTACTTTGAGCAGTTCTTC.

This clone was counted a single time. The rearrangement links TRBV2 to TRBJ1-4; 9 nucleotides match TRBD1. The CDR3 sequence is 15 residues long. CDR1 SNHLY and CDR2 FYNNEI come from the germline V gene. J gave up 5 bases and V 4 bases, and 5 bases lay outside the gene matches. CDR3 in amino acids: CASSGRGTGNEKLFF. The CDR3 region has the DNA TGTGCCAGCAGTGGTAGAGGGACAGGGAATGAAAAACTGTTTTTT.

This chain connects TRBV7-2 to TRBJ2-1, with D perhaps TRBD1 (5 bases). This CDR3 region has 15 residues. The germline V and J ends were trimmed by 3 bases and 7 bases, with 16 bases remaining between them. Germline V gene lookup returns CDR1 SGHTA and CDR2 FQGNSA. CDR3 bases: TGTGCCAGCAGCTTTATGGCGACGAAGGGGAATGAGCAGTTCTTC. Protein sequence: CASSFMATKGNEQFF.

The chain uses TRBV7-2 and TRBJ1-1; D is undetermined. The V gene's germline CDR1 is SGHTA and CDR2 FQGNSA. The V end lost 2 bases, the J end lost 5 bases, and 9 bases lay between the germline ends. This CDR3 is 13 amino acids long. The CDR3 DNA sequence: TGTGCCAGCAGCTTATTTCAGCGTACTGAAGCTTTCTTT. Translating gives CASSLFQRTEAFF.

This chain's CDR3 is CASGLGQGGDTQYF. CDR3 coding DNA: TGTGCCAGCGGCCTGGGGCAGGGGGGAGATACGCAGTATTTT. This chain uses TRBV3-1 (or the pseudogene TRBV3-2) with TRBJ2-3; possible D gene TRBD1, 7 bases. With 8 bases removed from V and 5 bases from J, the gap between germline ends came to 17 bases. Germline values: CDR1 LGHDT, CDR2 YNNKEL (reference sequence). This CDR3 is built from 14 residues.

The gene calls are TRBV5-8 and TRBJ1-2; 10 positions agree with TRBD1. Germline values: CDR1 SGHTS, CDR2 YDEGEE. V was pared by 6 bases and J by 4 bases, with 12 bases of the junction left unmatched. The CDR3 totals 16 residues. In DNA, the CDR3 is TGTGCCAGCACCCTGAGGAGGGGACAGGGGATCTATGGCTACACCTTC. Its translation is CASTLRRGQGIYGYTF. The full variable domain, in which reference TRBV5-8 and TRBJ1-2 provide the parts outside the CDR3, is EAGVTQSPTHLIKTRGQQATLRCSPISGHTSVYWYQQALGLGLQFLLWYDEGEERNRGNFPPRFSGRQFPNYSSELNVNALELEDSALYLCASTLRRGQGIYGYTFGSGTRLTVV.

The chain links TRBV2 to TRBJ2-7; 12 nucleotides match TRBD1. This CDR3 has 18 residues. Germline lookup yields CDR1 SNHLY and CDR2 FYNNEI. The V and J ends lost 6 bases and 0 bases, in that order; junction bases with no gene match: 12. The CDR3 sequence is CASRTGTGGAGSSYEQYF. The CDR3 region has the DNA TGTGCCAGCAGGACCGGGACAGGGGGCGCAGGGAGCTCCTACGAGCAGTACTTC.

The chain links TRBV19 to TRBJ2-3; the match to TRBD2 covers 11 bases. This CDR3 is built from 17 residues. Germline-derived CDR1 and CDR2 are LNHDA and SQIVND (reference sequence). V gave up 5 bases and J gave up 2 bases; unmatched junction bases: 9. CDR3 nucleotide sequence: TGTGCCAGTAGTGGCGGGATAGCGGGGGGGTTCACAGATACGCAGTATTTT. Its protein product is CASSGGIAGGFTDTQYF.

The chain joins TRBV5-4 to TRBJ2-3, with D possibly matching TRBD1 (5 bases). Between the trimmed V and J ends, which lost 0 bases and 5 bases, there was a span of 13 bases. This CDR3 region has 15 residues. Per germline, CDR1 SGHNT and CDR2 YYREEE (reference sequence). The DNA of the CDR3 is TGTGCCAGCAGCTTGGATAGGGGCAGAGGAGATACGCAGTATTTT. Translation: CASSLDRGRGDTQYF.